This T cell receptor beta chain was sequenced in a study of T cell clones after liver transplantation (dated by TCRdb to about 2019). Describing the broader study: ITN030ST, the source of the samples, was a randomized trial that attempted immunosuppression withdrawal within 2 years of liver transplantation. Donor-reactive T cell clones were identified by TCRbeta sequencing after a pre-transplant mixed lymphocyte reaction and then tracked in post-transplant blood. Blood samples were collected pre-transplant, pre-randomization before withdrawal, and post-randomization after either complete withdrawal or failed withdrawal. Tolerance was defined as complete immunosuppression withdrawal for at least one year with no rise in liver enzymes beyond twice the upper limit of normal. Third party-reactive TCRbeta sequences from pre-transplant MLRs were also identified as an antigen-independent comparator for donor-reactive sequences. A cohort of 8 liver transplant recipients was studied, of whom 3 were classified as tolerant and 5 as non-tolerant. The subjects received no induction therapy and were kept on standard immunosuppression until randomization at 12-24 months post-transplant. Of the eight recipients, a few were HCV-positive, while the remaining recipients had been transplanted for non-autoimmune, non-viral indications.

Findings and caveats that apply to the study as a whole: Donor-reactive sequences decreased more than third party-reactive sequences, which suggests partial antigen-specific deletion that was not related to withdrawal success. Because no allograft tissue specimens were available, donor-reactive T cells may have migrated into the graft instead of being deleted. In 5 of 8 subjects, regardless of tolerance or HCV status, circulating donor-reactive CD4 TCRbeta sequences dropped significantly post-transplant. In two subjects, low numbers of available donor cells limited the measurable donor-reactive repertoire. The conclusions were considered preliminary, being limited by small, heterogeneous patient numbers and non-standardized post-transplant time points. When repertoire turnover was taken into account, detection of donor-reactive sequences was significantly reduced in 7 of 8 subjects for CD4 and in 8 of 8 subjects for CD8.

High-throughput TCRbeta CDR3 sequencing of frozen genomic DNA was performed by immunoSEQ, with PCR amplification, mapping, bias correction and internal controls included. The study's own analysis went as follows. Productive rearrangements were kept, and unique TCRbeta sequences were defined by CDR3 nucleotide sequence plus V and J gene. Donor-reactive sequences required at least 5-fold expansion in CFSE-low cells versus unstimulated pre-transplant cells and at least 0.01% frequency. Per-subject minimum frequency thresholds, based on the lowest-template unstimulated sample, ensured at least 90% detection power. Repertoire turnover was measured by Jensen-Shannon divergence between the top 1000 TCRbeta sequences post- and pre-transplant. Changes in detection of donor-reactive sequences were assessed with two-sided Fisher's exact tests. In its TCRdb copy, this immuneACCESS table keeps in-frame sequences only and misses some clones. Where compared with another copy, unresolved V genes explain less than half of these, and the others have no known cause. V, J and clone size reflect that table, while D and trimming were determined from the DNA. Recorded for this sample are approximately 70,000 clones; about 85% of them occurred a single time. The ten largest account for about 2% of the sample.

Unstimulated PBMCs, after thawing, were stained for CD3, CD4 and CD8 and then FACS-sorted into CD3+CD4+ and CD3+CD8+ populations. All 8 studied subjects were randomized to withdrawal of immunosuppression. Genomic DNA was isolated with the Qiagen DNeasy Blood and Tissue Kit. Per the germline V gene (reference sequence), MNHEY is the CDR1 and SMNVEV is the CDR2. The CDR3 contains 11 residues, cysteine and phenylalanine counted. This entry keeps only the CDR3 DNA: 33 bases, framed from base 1. The V end loses 6 bases and the J end loses 2 bases, and a stretch of 4 bases separates them. With regard to this clone: There is no known antigen for this receptor. No base quality values were provided; no much bigger clone lies one nucleotide off.

Here the sequenced sample was CD4+ T cells from blood, taken about 50 months after liver transplant. The chain is made from TRBV27 and TRBJ2-5; too little of a D gene remains to name it. The receptor's source is a human patient who received a liver transplant. Some T cells may be donor cells from the graft after a transplant. For the CDR3, the sequence is CASRSQETQYF. The sequenced DNA is TGTGCCAGCAGGAGTCAAGAGACCCAGTACTTC.